The source of this T cell receptor (beta chain) is a study of identical twins. TCRdb reanalysed the 5' RACE reads using MiXCR and keeps one entry per CDR3 protein. The data show about 470,000 distinct CDR3 sequences, approximately 24% seen once. V was cut by 6 bases and J by 2 bases, with 8 bases left in between. CDR1 DFQATT and CDR2 SNEGSKA come from the germline V gene (reference sequence). The CDR3 totals 12 residues. These data also featured in a second study, about T cells expressing NK-cell markers. That work states: Sequenced donors, eight in total, included seven who were HCMV-seropositive and one who was seronegative. Dominant NKG2C+ clonotypes were found to form about 1.0-7.5% of CD8+ T cells in over 5 donors. Certain NKG2C+ T cell clones were expanded, and their HCMV specificity remained unclear.

This receptor was identified in a woman between 18 and 29 years old in good health. What was sequenced was CD4+ T cells sorted from blood. The rearrangement links TRBV20-1 to TRBJ2-1; D remains ambiguous. The CDR3 region has the DNA TGCAGTGCCCTCCCTACCTACAATGAGCAGTTCTTC. Translation gives CSALPTYNEQFF.